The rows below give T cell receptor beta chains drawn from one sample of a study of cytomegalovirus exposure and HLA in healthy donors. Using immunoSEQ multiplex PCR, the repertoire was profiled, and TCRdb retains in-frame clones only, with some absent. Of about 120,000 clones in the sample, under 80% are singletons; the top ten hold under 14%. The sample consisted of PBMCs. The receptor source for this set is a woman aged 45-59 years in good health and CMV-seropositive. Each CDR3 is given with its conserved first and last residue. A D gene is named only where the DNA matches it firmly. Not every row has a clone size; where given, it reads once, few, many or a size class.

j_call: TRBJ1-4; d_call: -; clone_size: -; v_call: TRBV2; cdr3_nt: TGTGCCAGCAGAGCCCTAGCAACTAATGAAAAACTGTTTTTT; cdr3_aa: CASRALATNEKLFF
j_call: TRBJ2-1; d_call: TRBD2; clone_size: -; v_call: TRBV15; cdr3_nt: TGTGCCACCAGCAGAGATCGATCTGTAGCGGGAGCTCGGAATGAGCAGTTCTTC; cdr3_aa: CATSRDRSVAGARNEQFF
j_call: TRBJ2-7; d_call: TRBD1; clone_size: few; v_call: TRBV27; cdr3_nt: TGTGCCAGCAGTTCGTGGACAGGGGCGAGATACGAGCAGTACTTC; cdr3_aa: CASSSWTGARYEQYF
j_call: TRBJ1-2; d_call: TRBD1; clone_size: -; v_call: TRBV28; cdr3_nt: TGTGCCAGCAGGTTACAGGGGAACTATGGCTACACCTTC; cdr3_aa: CASRLQGNYGYTF
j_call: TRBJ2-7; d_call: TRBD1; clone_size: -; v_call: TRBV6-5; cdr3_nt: TGTGCCAGCAGTTACCTAACAGGGGTCGAGCAGTACTTC; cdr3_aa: CASSYLTGVEQYF
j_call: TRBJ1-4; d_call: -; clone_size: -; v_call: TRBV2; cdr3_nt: TGTGCCAGCACTACCACCCGCGGTAATGAAAAACTGTTTTTT; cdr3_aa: CASTTTRGNEKLFF
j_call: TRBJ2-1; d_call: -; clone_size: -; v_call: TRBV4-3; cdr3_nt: TGCGCCAGCAGCCAAGATACCAGTCCCAATGAGCAGTTCTTC; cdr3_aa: CASSQDTSPNEQFF
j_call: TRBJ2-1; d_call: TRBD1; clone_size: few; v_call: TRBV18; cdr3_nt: TGTGCCAGCTCAAGGGACAGGTACAATGAGCAGTTCTTC; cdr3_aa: CASSRDRYNEQFF
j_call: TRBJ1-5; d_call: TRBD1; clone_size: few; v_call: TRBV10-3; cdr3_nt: TGTGCCATCAGTGAGTCCCAGGGGGCGGTCCAGCCCCAGCATTTT; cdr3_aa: CAISESQGAVQPQHF
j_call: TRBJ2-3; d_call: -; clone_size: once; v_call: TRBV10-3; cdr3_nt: TGTGCCATCAGTGATAAAGCGATCGGCACAGATACGCAGTATTTT; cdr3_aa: CAISDKAIGTDTQYF
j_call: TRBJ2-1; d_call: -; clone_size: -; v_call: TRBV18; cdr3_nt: TGTGCCAGCTCACCATCGATCCAGGGTACTTACAATGAGCAGTTCTTC; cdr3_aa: CASSPSIQGTYNEQFF
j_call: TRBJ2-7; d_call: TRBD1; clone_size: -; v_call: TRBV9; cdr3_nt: TGTGCCAGCAGCCGACAGGGGATCCACGAGCAGTACTTC; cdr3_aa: CASSRQGIHEQYF
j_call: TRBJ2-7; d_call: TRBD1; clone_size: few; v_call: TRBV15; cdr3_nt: TGTGCCACCAGCACCGGGACAGGGGCCTACGAGCAGTACTTC; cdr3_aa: CATSTGTGAYEQYF
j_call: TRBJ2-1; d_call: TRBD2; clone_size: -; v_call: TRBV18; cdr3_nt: TGTGCCAGCTCACCATTGGGGACTAGCGGGGGGGCCGGATACAATGAGCAGTTCTTC; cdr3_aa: CASSPLGTSGGAGYNEQFF
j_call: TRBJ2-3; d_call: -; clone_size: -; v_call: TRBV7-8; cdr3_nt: TGTGCCAGCAGCTTAGCGGGGGGTACTAGTAGCACAGATACGCAGTATTTT; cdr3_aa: CASSLAGGTSSTDTQYF
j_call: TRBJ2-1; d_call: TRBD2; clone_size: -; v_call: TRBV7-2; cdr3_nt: TGTGCCAGCAGCTTAGATCTAGCGGGAGGGGTTGAGCAGTTCTTC; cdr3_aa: CASSLDLAGGVEQFF
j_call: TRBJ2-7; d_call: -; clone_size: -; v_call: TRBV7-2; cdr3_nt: TGTGCCAGCAGGACTAGGGATGAGCAGTACTTC; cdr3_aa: CASRTRDEQYF
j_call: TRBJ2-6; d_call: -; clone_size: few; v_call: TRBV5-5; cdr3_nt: TGTGCCAGCAGCTTCTACAGGGTTGACTCTGGGGCCAACGTCCTGACTTTC; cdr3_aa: CASSFYRVDSGANVLTF
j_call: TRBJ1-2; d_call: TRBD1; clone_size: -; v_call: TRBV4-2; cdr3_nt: TGTGCCAGCAGCCCTGGGACAGGGATTACTAACTATGGCTACACCTTC; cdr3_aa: CASSPGTGITNYGYTF
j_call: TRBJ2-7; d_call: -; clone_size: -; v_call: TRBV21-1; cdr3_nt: TGTGCCAGCAGCAAAGAATCGCGTGGCTACGAGCAGTACTTC; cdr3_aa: CASSKESRGYEQYF
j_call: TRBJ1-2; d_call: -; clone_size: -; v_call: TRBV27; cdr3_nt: TGTGCCAGCAGTCTACAGAGCCCGAACTATGGCTACACCTTC; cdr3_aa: CASSLQSPNYGYTF
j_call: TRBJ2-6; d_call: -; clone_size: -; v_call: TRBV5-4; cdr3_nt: TGTGCCAGCAGCTTGGCTGACAGCTCTGGGGCCAACGTCCTGACTTTC; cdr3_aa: CASSLADSSGANVLTF
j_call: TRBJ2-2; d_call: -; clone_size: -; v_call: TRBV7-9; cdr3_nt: TGTGCCAGCAGCCTTTCAGGGGTAACCGGGGAGCTGTTTTTT; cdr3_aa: CASSLSGVTGELFF
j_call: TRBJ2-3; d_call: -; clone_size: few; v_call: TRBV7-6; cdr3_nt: TGTGCCAGCAGGGGAGCGGCAGATACGCAGTATTTT; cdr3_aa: CASRGAADTQYF
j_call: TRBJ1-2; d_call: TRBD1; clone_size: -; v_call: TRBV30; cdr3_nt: TGTGCCTGGAGTGTAAGTTGGGACAGCTATGGCTACACCTTC; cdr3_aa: CAWSVSWDSYGYTF
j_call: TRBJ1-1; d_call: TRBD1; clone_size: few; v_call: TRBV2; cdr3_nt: TGTGCCAGCATTACCGACAGGGGGTCTGAAGCTTTCTTT; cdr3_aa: CASITDRGSEAFF
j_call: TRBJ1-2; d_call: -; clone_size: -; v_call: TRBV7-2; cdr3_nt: TGTGCCAGCAGCTTAGTCGCGGTCGTGAGCGGCTACACCTTC; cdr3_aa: CASSLVAVVSGYTF
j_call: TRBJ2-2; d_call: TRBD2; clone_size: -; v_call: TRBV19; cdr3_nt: TGTGCCAGTAGTCTAACTAGCGGGAGGGTTAACACCGGGGAGCTGTTTTTT; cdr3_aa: CASSLTSGRVNTGELFF
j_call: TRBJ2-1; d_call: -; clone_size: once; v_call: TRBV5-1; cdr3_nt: TGCGCCAGCAGCTTGGATCAGGGCTCCTACAATGAGCAGTTCTTC; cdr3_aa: CASSLDQGSYNEQFF
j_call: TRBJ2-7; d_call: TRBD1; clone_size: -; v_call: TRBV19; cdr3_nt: TGTGCCAGTAGTATAGCAAAGGGGGCCTCCTACGAGCAGTACTTC; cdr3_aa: CASSIAKGASYEQYF
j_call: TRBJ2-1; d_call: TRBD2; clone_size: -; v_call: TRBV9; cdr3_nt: TGTGCCAGCAGCGCCTCCACTAGCGTAAGCTCCTACAATGAGCAGTTCTTC; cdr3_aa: CASSASTSVSSYNEQFF
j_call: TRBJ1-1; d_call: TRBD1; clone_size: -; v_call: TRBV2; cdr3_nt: TGTGCCAGCAGGCCGACAGGGGTCGGTAACACTGAAGCTTTCTTT; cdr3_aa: CASRPTGVGNTEAFF
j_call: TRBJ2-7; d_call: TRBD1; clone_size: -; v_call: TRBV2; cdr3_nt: TGTGCCAGCAGTCTTATCCCAGGGGGCGACGAGCAGTACTTC; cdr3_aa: CASSLIPGGDEQYF
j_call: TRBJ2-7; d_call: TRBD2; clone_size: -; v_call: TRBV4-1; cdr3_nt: TGCGCCAGCAGCCTAGCGGGGGGGGTAGACGAGCAGTACTTC; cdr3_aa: CASSLAGGVDEQYF
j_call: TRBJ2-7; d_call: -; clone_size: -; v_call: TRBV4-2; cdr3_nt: TGTGCCAGCAGCCAAGGGGGGGATTACGAGCAGTACTTC; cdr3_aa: CASSQGGDYEQYF
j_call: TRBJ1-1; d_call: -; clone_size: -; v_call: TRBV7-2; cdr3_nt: TGTGCCAGCAGCGATCCCGGGACAACATTCGAAGCTTTCTTT; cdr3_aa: CASSDPGTTFEAFF
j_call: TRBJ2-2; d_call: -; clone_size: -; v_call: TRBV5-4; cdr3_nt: TGTGCCAGCAGCTTTGGGCAGGTCGGGGAGCTGTTTTTT; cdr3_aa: CASSFGQVGELFF
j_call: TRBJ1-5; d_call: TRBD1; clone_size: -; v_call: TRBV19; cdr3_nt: TGTGCCAGTAGTACCTTCCCTACAGGGGTCACTAGCAATCAGCCCCAGCATTTT; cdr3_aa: CASSTFPTGVTSNQPQHF
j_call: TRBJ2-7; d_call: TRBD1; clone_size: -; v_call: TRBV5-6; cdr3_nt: TGTGCCAGCAGCTTAGGACAGGTTTTTCGGTACGAGCAGTACTTC; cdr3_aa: CASSLGQVFRYEQYF
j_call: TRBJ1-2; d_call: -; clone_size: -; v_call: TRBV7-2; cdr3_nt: TGTGCCAGCAGCTCCATTATGGGGGGCTATGGCTACACCTTC; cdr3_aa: CASSSIMGGYGYTF
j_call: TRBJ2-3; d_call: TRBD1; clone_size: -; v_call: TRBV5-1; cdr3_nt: TGCGCCAGCAGCTTGGCCGGGACAGGGGGTACAGATACGCAGTATTTT; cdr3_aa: CASSLAGTGGTDTQYF
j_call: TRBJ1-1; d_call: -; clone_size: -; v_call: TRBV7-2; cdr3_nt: TGTGCCAGTAGCCGGGGCGGGGGAGCTTTCTTT; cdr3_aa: CASSRGGGAFF
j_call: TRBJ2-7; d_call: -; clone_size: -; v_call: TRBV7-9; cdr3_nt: TGTTCCAGCGGCCGGGAAACCTACGAGCAGTACTTC; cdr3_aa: CSSGRETYEQYF
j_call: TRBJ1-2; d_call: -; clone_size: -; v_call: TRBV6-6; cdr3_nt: TGTGCCAGCAGCCCGCCGGGGGGCGAATTCTATGGCTACACCTTC; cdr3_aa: CASSPPGGEFYGYTF
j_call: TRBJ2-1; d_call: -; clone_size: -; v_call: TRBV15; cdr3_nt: TGTGCCACCAGTCAAACCCGAGACAGTTACAATGAGCAGTTCTTC; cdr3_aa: CATSQTRDSYNEQFF
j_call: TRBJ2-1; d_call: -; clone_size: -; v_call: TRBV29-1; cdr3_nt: TGCAGCGTCCAAAACAATGAGCAGTTCTTC; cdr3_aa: CSVQNNEQFF
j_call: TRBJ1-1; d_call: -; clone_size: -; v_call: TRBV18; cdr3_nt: TGTGCCAGCTCACCGGGGACACAGGGCGCAGCGGGAACTGAAGCTTTCTTT; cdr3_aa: CASSPGTQGAAGTEAFF
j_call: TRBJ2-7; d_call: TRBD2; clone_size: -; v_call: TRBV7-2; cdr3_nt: TGTGCCAGCAGCTTAGTGGTGACTAGCGGGAACGAGCAGTACTTC; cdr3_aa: CASSLVVTSGNEQYF
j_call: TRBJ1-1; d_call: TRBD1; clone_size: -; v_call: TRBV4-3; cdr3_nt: TGCGCCAGCAGCCAAGATTTAGGAACAGGGGGTCCAGCTTTCTTT; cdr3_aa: CASSQDLGTGGPAFF
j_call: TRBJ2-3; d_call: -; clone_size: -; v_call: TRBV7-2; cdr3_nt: TGTGCCAGCAGCTTAACCGGGACATCTGATACGCAGTATTTT; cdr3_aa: CASSLTGTSDTQYF
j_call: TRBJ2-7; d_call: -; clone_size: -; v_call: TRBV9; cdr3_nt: TGTGCCAGCAGCGTCCGACTAGACTCCTACGAGCAGTACTTC; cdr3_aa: CASSVRLDSYEQYF
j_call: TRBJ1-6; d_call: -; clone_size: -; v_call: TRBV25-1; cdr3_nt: TGTGCCAGCAGTGTCTTGGAGAAAGGGGGTTCACCCCTCCACTTT; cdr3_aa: CASSVLEKGGSPLHF
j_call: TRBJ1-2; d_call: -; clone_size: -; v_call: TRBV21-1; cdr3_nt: TGTGCCAGCAGCGTGAGCAAAATCAACTATGGCTACACCTTC; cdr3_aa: CASSVSKINYGYTF
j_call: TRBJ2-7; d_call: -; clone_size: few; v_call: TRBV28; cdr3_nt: TGTGCCAGTTCCGGGACAAACACGAATTACGAGCAGTACTTC; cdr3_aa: CASSGTNTNYEQYF
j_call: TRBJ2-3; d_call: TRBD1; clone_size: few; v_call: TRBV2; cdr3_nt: TGTGCCAGCAGAGACAGGGTAGGCACAGATACGCAGTATTTT; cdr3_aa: CASRDRVGTDTQYF
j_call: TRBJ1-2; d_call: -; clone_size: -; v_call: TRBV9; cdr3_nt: TGTGCCAGCAGCCCCCAGGGAGGCAACTATGGCTACACCTTC; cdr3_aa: CASSPQGGNYGYTF
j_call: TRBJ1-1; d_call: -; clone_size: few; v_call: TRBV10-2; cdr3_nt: TGCGCCAGCAGTGTGGGCAGCCGGAACACTGAAGCTTTCTTT; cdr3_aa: CASSVGSRNTEAFF
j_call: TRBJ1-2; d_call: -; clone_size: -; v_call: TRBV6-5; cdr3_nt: TGTGCCAGCAGCCCTCGGGGGACGGGAGGCTACACCTTC; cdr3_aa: CASSPRGTGGYTF
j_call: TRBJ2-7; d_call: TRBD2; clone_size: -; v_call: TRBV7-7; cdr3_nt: TGTGCCAGCAGCCGACTAGCGGGAGGGTCGGGCGAGCAGTACTTC; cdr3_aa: CASSRLAGGSGEQYF
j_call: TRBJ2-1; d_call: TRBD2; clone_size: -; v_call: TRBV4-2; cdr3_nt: TGTGCCAGCAGCCAAGATTGGCGGGGGGACGACTCCTACAATGAGCAGTTCTTC; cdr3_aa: CASSQDWRGDDSYNEQFF